This TCR beta chain came from a study of blood T cell repertoires in COVID-19. The assay was immunoSEQ multiplex PCR, and TCRdb's table has in-frame clones only and misses some. This sample has under 350,000 clones, with 85% to 90% found just once. CDR1 SNHLY and CDR2 FYNNEI come from the germline V gene. CDR3 length: 14 residues. V lost 4 bases and J lost 6, with 10 bases in between. The chain is built from TRBV2 and TRBJ1-6; TRBD1 is a possible D gene (6 bases). Source material: peripheral blood. This TCR was recovered from a man aged 35 to 55 with acute or convalescent COVID-19. The CDR3 coding sequence is TGTGCCAGCAGTGTTCAGGGGTCTAATTCACCCCTCCACTTT. Translating it yields CASSVQGSNSPLHF.